This T cell receptor beta chain was obtained from a study of shared clonotypes between healthy human individuals (TCRdb year 2020). Concerning the study at large: The cohort comprised two women and three men aged 18 to 49 years. For each donor, three plates each were used for CD4 naive and CD4 memory, two plates were used for CD8 naive, and one plate was used for CD8 memory. To estimate repertoire size and how much clonotype sharing occurs between individuals, the study deeply sequenced the blood TCR repertoires of about 5 healthy adults. Libraries were prepared and TCR repertoires were sequenced by different laboratories using diverse techniques, in order to increase sequencing depth and limit assay-specific biases. Leukapheresis yielded between about 0.85 and 10 billion PBMCs per donor. General conclusions and limits of the study: The genetic and exposure-history diversity represented was limited by the small number of donors. Rarefaction of sorted-subset datasets indicated incomplete sequencing despite the large sequencing depth. Pairwise subsampling indicated that sequencing depth was expected to affect the degree of clonotype sharing among donors. Estimated clonotype richness was generally larger for naive than for memory subsets. About 5% of naive CD4, 3.5% of naive CD8, approximately 2% of memory CD4, and about 0.4% of memory CD8 clonotypes were shared across a handful of donors. Clonotypes shared by all four sorted-subset donors showed higher generation probabilities than non-shared clonotypes. Only blood was sampled, and tissue TCR repertoires likely differ from those in blood.

As regards this clone: Which antigen it targets is not known. No qualities accompany the bases; no much larger clone lies one base away. Other nucleotide sequences from this sample produce the same CDR3.

Counted from cysteine to phenylalanine, this CDR3 has 15 amino acids. The kept DNA is CDR3 alone, 45 bases in frame from the first base. The germline V gene supplies CDR1 SGHRS and CDR2 YFSETQ. V was cut back by 0 bases and J by 0 bases, leaving a gap of 7 bases between them. The donors were healthy, HIV-negative adults with no recently reported acute infections or vaccinations. Only Caucasian adults living in Nashville, Tennessee, USA were represented among the donors. CD4+ T cells were enriched by magnetic negative selection; naive cells were then positively selected on CD45RA, and the negative fraction formed the memory subset. Blood was obtained by leukapheresis, after which PBMCs were separated by Ficoll-Histopaque density gradient centrifugation and cryopreserved in liquid nitrogen vapor phase. Analytical flow cytometry was used to check the purity and quantity of each magnetically sorted T cell population. Each sorted fraction had its genomic DNA isolated and then quantified by UV absorbance on a Nanodrop 2000c.

Using the deep immunoSEQ assay, TCR CDR3 regions were amplified from genomic DNA by multiplex PCR. Extracted genomic DNA from each cell subset was spread evenly across all wells of several immunoSEQ 96-well plates, with each plate serving as a replicate. For sorted subsets, around 0.2 ug genomic DNA, equal to 30,000 to 35,000 T cell genomes, was loaded into each replicate PCR. Purified libraries were quantified with a Qubit 3.0 fluorometer, sized on a Bioanalyzer 2100, and re-quantified with the KAPA Library Quantification kit. Each immunoSEQ 96-well plate was sequenced on its own single-read 150-cycle Illumina NextSeq 550 flow cell. Per the source publication's procedure: Because the immunoSEQ output included only junctional sequences and no quality scores, the filtering could not be the same as the filtering used for full-length reads. Sequences were annotated with PyIR, a Python wrapper for IgBLAST v1.9, using IMGT germline references to assign V/J genes and CDR3. Reads were removed for weak V/J assignments (E-value above 1e-6), missing CDR3, stop codons, out-of-frame junctions, or ambiguous translated residues. V3J clonotypes were defined as sequences sharing an identical inferred V gene, J gene, and CDR3 amino acid sequence. Percentage overlap between repertoires was computed as shared unique clonotypes divided by the size of the smaller repertoire. RTK rarefaction, the Chao1 estimator, and Recon v2.1 estimates of unobserved clonotypes were used to assess repertoire richness. OLGA was used to compute generation probabilities for all TCRbeta clonotypes that the gDNA method yielded from four donors. Held by TCRdb, this immuneACCESS table contains in-frame sequences only and omits some clones. Under half of the omission traces to an unresolved V gene where checked; the cause of the rest is unknown. V and J calls and clone size are copied from that table; D and trimming were computed from the DNA. The sample contains millions of clones, around nine tenths of them found a single time. The ten largest make up more than 0.12% of the sample.

The sequenced sample was naive CD4+ T cells sorted from blood. What the cell subset or site label conveys for this sample: CD45RA+ positively selected. This sequence was found in a man younger than 30 in good health. In this chain, TRBV5-1 is recombined with TRBJ2-1, with the D gene uncertain. The CDR3 reads CASSLEGTSYNEQFF. The DNA sequence is TGCGCCAGCAGCTTGGAGGGTACCTCCTACAATGAGCAGTTCTTC.